This T cell receptor beta chain was sequenced for a study of cytomegalovirus exposure and HLA in healthy donors. General study points: TCR beta V segments were, for the most part, productive about 87% or about 30% of the time in an earlier analysis.

As to this clone: What it binds is unknown.

Healthy bone marrow donors made up the donors. 13 Jbeta primers and 60 Vbeta primers were used for the PCR. Libraries were prepared by immunoSEQ multiplex PCR; TCRdb keeps only in-frame clonotypes and omits some of them. Seen here are 40,000 to 55,000 clones, about three quarters observed once, and the top ten hold 3%. Germline V gene lookup returns CDR1 GTSNPN and CDR2 SVGIG (reference sequence). This CDR3 region has 14 residues. The V end lost 4 bases, the J end lost 4 bases, and 17 bases lay between the germline ends. V is TRBV30 and J is TRBJ2-7; D unclear. The TCR originated in a young man in good health and CMV-seronegative. The specimen sequenced was PBMCs. CDR3 sequence (DNA): TGTGCCTGGAAACCTACCCGGAGCGCATACGAGCAGTACTTC. Protein: CAWKPTRSAYEQYF.